This T cell receptor (beta chain) was obtained from a study of blood T cell repertoires in COVID-19. This clone occurred once. The CDR3 length is 12 residues. V lost 5 bases to trimming and J lost 2 bases, with 9 bases between them. Per the germline V gene, CDR1 is SQVTM and CDR2 is ANQGSEA. Authors' data handling: From reference gene primer amplification, estimates of nucleated cell counts were derived. Clones were read by immunoSEQ multiplex PCR, and TCRdb kept only the in-frame ones, dropping some. D and trimming were read from the DNA, whereas the V and J calls and clone size are those reported in that table. This sample has over 400,000 clones; approximately 91% occur once, and the top ten carry 7.8%. A Seattle source enrolled patients during active infection and followed them longitudinally.

Material for sequencing was peripheral blood. This TCR derives from a woman aged 45-65 years with COVID-19, enrolled during active disease. The rearrangement joins TRBV29-1 to TRBJ1-2, with a weak D call TRBD1 (6 bases). This CDR3 reads CSVTGQNYGYTF. The CDR3 DNA reads as TGCAGCGTTACCGGACAGAACTATGGCTACACCTTC.